Each of the 3 T cell receptor beta chains below was sequenced from the same sample in a study of blood T cell repertoires in COVID-19. Only in-frame clones appear in the TCRdb table, and some are missing; sequencing was by immunoSEQ multiplex PCR. The sample has fewer than 350,000 clones; over 85% are singletons. Sequences were obtained from peripheral blood. Source of these receptors: a woman aged 55 to 70 with COVID-19, enrolled during active disease.

In its sample, this clone was seen a few times. The V and J genes are TRBV20-1 and TRBJ1-4; tentatively, D is TRBD1 (6 bases). V gave up 5 bases and J gave up 11 bases, with 12 bases separating them. This CDR3 is 11 amino acids long. Germline values: CDR1 DFQATT, CDR2 SNEGSKA (reference sequence). CDR3 protein: CSAEKTGKLFF. DNA of the CDR3: TGCAGTGCTGAGAAGACAGGCAAACTGTTTTTT.

This chain joins TRBV2 and TRBJ2-3, with TRBD2 matching 7 bases. V shed 5 bases and J 6 bases; nucleotides not matched to a gene: 8. Germline CDR1 is SNHLY and CDR2 is FYNNEI. This CDR3 has 14 amino acids. The DNA for the CDR3 is TGTGCCAGCAGTCCATCGCGGGGGAGGGATACGCAGTATTTT. Translated: CASSPSRGRDTQYF.

The V call is TRBV29-1, the J call TRBJ1-3; unclear D gene. The CDR3 loop spans 12 amino acids. V lost 6 bases and J lost 4, with 10 bases in between. Germline CDR1 is SQVTM and CDR2 is ANQGSEA. The CDR3 nucleotides are TGCAGCGTGGGGAGTGGGGGAAACACCATATATTTT. Its protein product is CSVGSGGNTIYF.